This TCR beta chain derives from a study of T cell responses to AZD1222 COVID-19 vaccine. Findings of the study overall: All repertoire sampling was performed exclusively after the peak T cell response. Donors skewed white British and female; clonal diversity was possibly underestimated.

With V trimmed by 7 bases and J by 2 bases, 7 bases remained unmatched. CDR3 length equals 14 residues. Germline V CDR1 and CDR2: MNHEY, SVGAGI. Measured with immunoSEQ multiplex PCR; TCRdb has only the in-frame clones, and not every one. The profile shows 90,000 to 140,000 clones, 88% of them singletons. In regard to this clone: What it recognizes is unknown.

V gene TRBV6-5 combines with J gene TRBJ2-7; 8 nucleotides align to TRBD2. The TCR was taken from an adult in good health. Source: peripheral blood, taken on day 0 of AZD1222 vaccination. The CDR3 spells CASIAGTSPYEQYF. Written as DNA, the CDR3 is TGTGCCAGCATTGCCGGGACTAGTCCCTACGAGCAGTACTTC.